The following is a TCR beta chain sequence with its context. There are 16 residues in the CDR3. V shed 4 bases and J 5 bases; nucleotides not matched to a gene: 8. Per germline, CDR1 SGHTA and CDR2 FQGNSA. This record belongs to a study of cytomegalovirus exposure and HLA in healthy donors. Study details: About 85 million unique TCRs from HLA-typed donors were held in an early release of data.

It was with 60 Vbeta and 13 Jbeta primers that the PCR ran. Libraries were prepared by immunoSEQ multiplex PCR; TCRdb keeps only in-frame clonotypes and omits some of them. The table includes 130,000 to 150,000 clones, approximately 73% detected once. The TCR sequence derives from a woman aged 40 to 50 in good health and CMV-seronegative. Specimen: PBMCs. The chain carries TRBV7-2 and TRBJ2-5, with TRBD2 matching 12 bases. Here the CDR3 reads CASSSPSGGALETQYF. The CDR3 nucleotides are TGTGCCAGCAGCTCCCCTAGCGGGGGGGCCCTGGAGACCCAGTACTTC.